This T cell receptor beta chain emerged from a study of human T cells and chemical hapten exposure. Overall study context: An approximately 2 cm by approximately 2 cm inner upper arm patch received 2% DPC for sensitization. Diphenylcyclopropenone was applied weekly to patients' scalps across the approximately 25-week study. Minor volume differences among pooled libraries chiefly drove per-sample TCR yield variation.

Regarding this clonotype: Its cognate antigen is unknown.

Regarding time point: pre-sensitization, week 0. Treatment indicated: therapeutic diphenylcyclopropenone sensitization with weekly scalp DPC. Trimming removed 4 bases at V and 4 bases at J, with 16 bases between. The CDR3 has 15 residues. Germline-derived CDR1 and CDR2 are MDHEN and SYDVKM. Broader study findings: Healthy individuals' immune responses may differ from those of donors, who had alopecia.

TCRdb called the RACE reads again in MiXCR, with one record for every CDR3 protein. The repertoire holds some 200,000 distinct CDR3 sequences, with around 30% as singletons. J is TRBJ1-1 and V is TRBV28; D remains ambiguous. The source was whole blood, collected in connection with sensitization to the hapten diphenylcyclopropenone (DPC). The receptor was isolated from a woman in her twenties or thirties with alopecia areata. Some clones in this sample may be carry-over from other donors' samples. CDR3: CASSSPAGRGTEAFF. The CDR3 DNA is TGTGCCAGCAGTTCACCGGCCGGACGGGGCACTGAAGCTTTCTTT.